This is a list of T cell receptor beta chains from one sample in a study of blood T cell repertoires in COVID-19. Clones were read by immunoSEQ multiplex PCR, and TCRdb kept only the in-frame ones, dropping some. The sample includes 350,000 to 400,000 clones, approximately 88% seen only once; the top ten take roughly 0.97%. Material for sequencing was PBMCs or T cells enriched from blood (not recorded which). All receptors derive from a woman aged 30 to 39 with acute COVID-19. Both conserved end residues are part of each CDR3. Each record gives: V gene, CDR3 protein.

V gene: TRBV3-1/TRBV3-2
CDR3 protein: CASSQEYRAPLHF

V gene: TRBV2
CDR3 protein: CASRGTGGASGYTF

V gene: TRBV11-2
CDR3 protein: CASSLTRETQYF

V gene: TRBV6-5
CDR3 protein: CASRATSSYNEQFF

V gene: TRBV28
CDR3 protein: CASSLNGGGTDTQYF

V gene: TRBV6-4
CDR3 protein: CASSDGRDNQPQHF

V gene: TRBV13
CDR3 protein: CASSFDRANEQFF

V gene: TRBV6-2/TRBV6-3
CDR3 protein: CASSWVGGKSYEQYF

V gene: TRBV24-1
CDR3 protein: CATSDSGTGGYEQYF

V gene: TRBV9
CDR3 protein: CASSVDMGLAGGLYNEQFF